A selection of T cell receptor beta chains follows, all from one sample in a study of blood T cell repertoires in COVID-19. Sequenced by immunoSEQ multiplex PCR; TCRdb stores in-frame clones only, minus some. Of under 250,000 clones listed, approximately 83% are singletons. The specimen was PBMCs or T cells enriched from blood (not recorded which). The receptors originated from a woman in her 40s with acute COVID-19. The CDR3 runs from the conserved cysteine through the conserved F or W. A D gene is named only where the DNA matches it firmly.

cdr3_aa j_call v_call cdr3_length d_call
CASSAQTSGRTYEQYF TRBJ2-7 TRBV25-1 16 TRBD2
CASSLSQGRNTEAFF TRBJ1-1 TRBV11-1 15 NA
CASSIGSSYGYTF TRBJ1-2 TRBV27 13 NA
CASSLEGAFSYEQYF TRBJ2-7 TRBV28 15 TRBD1
CASSLEGTGEDGYTF TRBJ1-2 TRBV7-9 15 TRBD1
CASSPGTFPGYEQYF TRBJ2-7 TRBV6-5 15 NA
CARRRQTFYGYTF TRBJ1-2 TRBV21-1 13 NA
CASSYGTGYWDTIYF TRBJ1-3 TRBV7-8 15 TRBD1
CASQSLGGARTEAFF TRBJ1-1 TRBV28 15 NA
CASSLRGPAGYTF TRBJ1-2 TRBV12-3/TRBV12-4 13 NA
CASSPRQGVGSEAFF TRBJ1-1 TRBV6-5 15 TRBD1
CASRPSGTSNSPLHF TRBJ1-6 TRBV28 15 NA
CSASLPSGLAGGDTQYF TRBJ2-3 TRBV20-1 17 TRBD2
CASSSRGNDRETQYF TRBJ2-5 TRBV6-5 15 NA
CASSPSYTDTQYF TRBJ2-3 TRBV7-9 13 NA
CASSFKGQTSGNTIYF TRBJ1-3 TRBV6-5 16 NA
CASSLFGGNYGYTF TRBJ1-2 TRBV28 14 NA
CASSRAGGTMGGELFF TRBJ2-2 TRBV7-2 16 TRBD2
CASSLLASGRVYNEQFF TRBJ2-1 TRBV7-8 17 TRBD2
CASSAGPGAYEQYF TRBJ2-7 TRBV10-2 14 NA
CASSDRDTQYF TRBJ2-3 TRBV2 11 NA
CATSDSSGTVGRIGTQYF TRBJ2-3 TRBV24-1 18 TRBD1
CASSRPGAEAFF TRBJ1-1 TRBV7-3 12 NA
CASSRLGSEDTQYF TRBJ2-3 TRBV5-1 14 NA
CASSLTGESNQPQHF TRBJ1-5 TRBV7-3 15 NA
CASSLDRDSLYF TRBJ2-5 TRBV7-7 12 TRBD1
CSVQLVHEQYF TRBJ2-7 TRBV20-1 11 NA
CSVGQGGTEAFF TRBJ1-1 TRBV29-1 12 TRBD1
CASSLSAGWTHEQYF TRBJ2-7 TRBV7-9 15 NA
CASSAKTGTEAFF TRBJ1-1 TRBV9 13 TRBD1
CATSREQRGGWNEQFF TRBJ2-1 TRBV15 16 TRBD2
CASNLLEAPEYNEQFF TRBJ2-1 TRBV6-6 16 NA
CASSYSGQGGHEQYF TRBJ2-7 TRBV6-5 15 TRBD1
CAWSLVRNTEAFF TRBJ1-1 TRBV30 13 NA
CASSLYQGANGELFF TRBJ2-2 TRBV28 15 NA
CASSVTPRQPNTEAFF TRBJ1-1 TRBV9 16 NA
CASSPGTVNTEAFF TRBJ1-1 TRBV7-3 14 TRBD1
CASSRQTIGTEAFF TRBJ1-1 TRBV2 14 NA
CASSPGTGIGGYTF TRBJ1-2 TRBV27 14 TRBD1
CASSWGGTNQPQHF TRBJ1-5 TRBV5-5 14 NA
CATSTTSYEQYF TRBJ2-7 TRBV15 12 NA
CASSADRGAYGYTF TRBJ1-2 TRBV28 14 TRBD1
CASSLRGRYSPLHF TRBJ1-6 TRBV5-6 14 TRBD1